This entry describes one TCR beta chain. There are 13 residues in the CDR3. Trimming removed 6 bases from V and 6 bases from J, with 12 bases in between. Per the germline V gene, CDR1 is SNHLY and CDR2 is FYNNEI. These data come from a study of blood T cell repertoires in COVID-19. The overall study: PBMCs, B-cell-depleted T cells, or T cells were the source of the cDNA or gDNA that made up the material.

Only in-frame clones appear in the TCRdb table, and some are missing; sequencing was by immunoSEQ multiplex PCR. The sample consists of over 400,000 clones, about nine tenths of them appearing once. The sequence was obtained from a woman aged 25 to 39 with active or convalescent COVID-19. Sequenced: peripheral blood. This chain uses TRBV2 with TRBJ2-1; D gene uncertain. In DNA, the CDR3 is TGTGCCAGCAGCCGCGCGGCCCCCAATGAGCAGTTCTTC. Translating gives CASSRAAPNEQFF.